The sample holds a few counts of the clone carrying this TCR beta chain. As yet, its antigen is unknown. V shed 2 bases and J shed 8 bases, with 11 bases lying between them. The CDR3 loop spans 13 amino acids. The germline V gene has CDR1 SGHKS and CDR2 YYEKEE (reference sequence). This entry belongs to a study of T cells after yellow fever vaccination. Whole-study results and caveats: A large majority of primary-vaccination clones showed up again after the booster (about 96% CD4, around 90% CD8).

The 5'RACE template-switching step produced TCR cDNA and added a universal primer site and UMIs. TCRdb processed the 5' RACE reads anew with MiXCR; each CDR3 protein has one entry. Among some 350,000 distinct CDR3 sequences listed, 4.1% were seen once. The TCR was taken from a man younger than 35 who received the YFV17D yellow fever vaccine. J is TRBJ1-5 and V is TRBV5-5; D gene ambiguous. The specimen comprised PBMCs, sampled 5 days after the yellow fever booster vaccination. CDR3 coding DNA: TGTGCCAGCAGCTTACTAACGAGAGAGCCCCAGCATTTT. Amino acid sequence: CASSLLTREPQHF.